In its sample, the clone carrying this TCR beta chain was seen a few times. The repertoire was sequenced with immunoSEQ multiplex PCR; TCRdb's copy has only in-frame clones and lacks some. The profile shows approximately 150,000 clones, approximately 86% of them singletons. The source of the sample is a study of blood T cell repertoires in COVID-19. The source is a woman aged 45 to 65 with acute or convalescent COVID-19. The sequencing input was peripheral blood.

CDR3 sequence reads: CAIRASESSYNEQFF. The CDR3 bases are TGTGCCATCAGGGCTAGCGAGAGCTCCTACAATGAGCAGTTCTTC. This chain connects TRBV10-3 to TRBJ2-1; D perhaps matches TRBD2 (6 bases). Germline assignment: CDR1 ENHRY and CDR2 SYGVKD. The CDR3 has 15 residues. With 6 bases removed from V and 0 bases from J, the gap between germline ends came to 12 bases.